This TCR beta chain was obtained from a study of CD8 T cells in ankylosing spondylitis. Study conclusions and caveats: Reportedly, matched ankylosing spondylitis synovial fluid was significantly enriched for disease-linked clones.

There are many counts of this clonotype. What it recognizes is unknown. CDR1 and CDR2 from the germline V gene are LNHNV and YYDKDF (reference sequence). The CDR3 extends over 15 amino acids. V lost 0 bases to trimming and J lost 5 bases, with 13 bases between them. TCRdb analysed the 5' RACE reads with MiXCR anew, one entry per CDR3 protein. The table has 35,000 to 45,000 distinct CDR3 sequences, approximately 11% seen once; the top ten hold about 1.4%. This rearrangement joins TRBV15 to TRBJ1-1; D gene uncertain. The sequenced sample was blood, either unsorted or a sorted T cell fraction (not recorded which). This receptor was obtained from a male donor with ankylosing spondylitis or in good health (not recorded which). The CDR3 nucleotides read TGTGCCACCAGCAGAGATTTGGGCGCACAAACTGAAGCTTTCTTT. Residues: CATSRDLGAQTEAFF.